Shown below are 18 T cell receptor beta chains from a single sample sequenced in a study of regulatory T cells in long-lasting Graves disease. Libraries of TCR beta came from iRepertoire HTBI primers plus Arm-PCR of CDR3 regions. TCRdb passed the multiplex PCR reads through MiXCR, listing each CDR3 protein once. This table holds about 220,000 distinct CDR3 sequences, 18% found once. Sample time point: newly diagnosed GD, antithyroid drugs for less than 3 months. Extracted PBMC RNA gave rise to the TCR library. The specimen was peripheral blood mononuclear cells (PBMCs), collected at new diagnosis, from a patient treated with antithyroid drugs. The source is a female donor with Graves disease.

Turning to this clonotype: A single base is all that separates this from a far larger clone, so a read error is likely. This chain links TRBV11-1 with TRBJ2-1; tentatively, D is TRBD1 (6 bases). V was trimmed by 5 bases and J by 10 bases, leaving 18 bases between them. This CDR3 has 14 amino acids. Germline V gives CDR1 SGHAT, CDR2 FQDESV (reference sequence). The CDR3 sequence: CASSPDRLSYEQFF. CDR3 in DNA: TGTGCCAGCAGCCCCGACAGGCTAAGCTACGAGCAGTTCTTC.

This clonotype was seen a few times. This chain links TRBV4-2 with TRBJ2-1, with 9 bases identical to TRBD2. CDR1 and CDR2 from the germline V gene are LGHNA and YNFKEQ. There are 19 residues in the CDR3. V gave up 1 base and J gave up 0 bases; unmatched junction bases: 10. CDR3 in DNA: TGTGCCAGCAGCCAAGGGGGGGGTAGCGGGAGCCCCTCCTACAATGAGCAGTTCTTC. This sequence encodes CASSQGGGSGSPSYNEQFF.

In its sample, this clonotype was seen many times. The genes are TRBV9 and TRBJ1-1; D might be TRBD1 (6 bases). The V gene's germline CDR1 is SGDLS and CDR2 YYNGEE. Trimming left V 7 bases short and J 3 bases short, with 16 bases between. CDR3 length equals 14 residues. CDR3 amino acids: CASAGGLGDTEAFF. CDR3 sequence (DNA): TGTGCCAGCGCCGGGGGCTTGGGCGACACTGAAGCTTTCTTT.

The V and J genes are TRBV6-1 and TRBJ1-4; D may be TRBD1 (6 bases). The CDR3 is 17 amino acids. Germline V gives CDR1 MNHNS, CDR2 SASEGT. The V and J ends lost 4 bases and 3 bases respectively, with 18 bases between them. CDR3 bases: TGTGCCAGCAGTGTTATTTCACCAGGGGTAGCTAATGAAAAACTGTTTTTT. Translated, it gives CASSVISPGVANEKLFF.

A note on this clonotype: A much larger clone is a single base away; this may be a read error. The rearrangement joins TRBV6-1 to TRBJ2-7; 7 bases agree with TRBD1. The CDR3 spans 15 residues. Germline V lookup: CDR1 MNHNS, CDR2 SASEGT. CDR3 loop: CASSRDRVLAYGQYF. Written as DNA, the CDR3 is TGTGCCAGCAGTCGCGACAGGGTTCTCGCCTACGGGCAGTACTTC.

This clonotype was observed many times. The chain has TRBV7-9 and TRBJ1-5; possibly TRBD1 for D (5 bases). The CDR3 has 15 residues. Trimming took 1 base from V and 3 from J, leaving 10 bases between them. CDR1 is SEHNR, CDR2 FQNEAQ, per germline (reference sequence). The DNA of the CDR3 is TGTGCCAGCAGCTTAGGCTTGGACACCAATCAGCCCCAGCATTTT. It translates to CASSLGLDTNQPQHF.

The gene calls are TRBV6-1 and TRBJ1-5, with D possibly matching TRBD1 (5 bases). CDR1 and CDR2 (germline): MNHNS, SASEGT. Trimming removed 6 bases at V and 0 bases at J, with 18 bases between. The CDR3 has 17 residues. The CDR3 region has the DNA TGTGCCAGCAGCCTTCAACTGGGACGGTATAGCAATCAGCCCCAGCATTTT. Translating gives CASSLQLGRYSNQPQHF.

This clonotype came up many times. J is TRBJ2-5 and V is TRBV9, with TRBD2 matching over 14 bases. V was clipped by 2 bases and J by 5 bases; unmatched bases: 5. There are 16 residues in the CDR3. Germline V gene data show CDR1 as SGDLS and CDR2 as YYNGEE. The CDR3 DNA sequence: TGTGCCAGCAGCGTGGGGACTAGCGGGAGCTATGAGACCCAGTACTTC. Translated: CASSVGTSGSYETQYF.

Many counts were recorded for this clonotype. The chain has TRBV30 and TRBJ1-5; TRBD1 might be the D (5 bases). Trimming pared 4 bases from V and 5 bases from J, leaving 18 bases between. In germline, CDR1 is GTSNPN, CDR2 SVGIG (reference sequence). The CDR3 spans 15 residues. DNA of the CDR3: TGTGCCTGGAACCCTCCGGGACTCCCATATCAGCCCCAGCATTTT. Its translation is CAWNPPGLPYQPQHF.

At least ten counts were recorded for this clonotype. The gene calls are TRBV5-5 and TRBJ2-2, with TRBD1 as a possible D gene (5 bases). The CDR3 loop spans 16 amino acids. The germline V gene has CDR1 SGHKS and CDR2 YYEKEE (reference sequence). V was trimmed by 0 bases and J by 7 bases, leaving 16 bases between them. The CDR3 is CASSLEGQPRSGELFF. DNA of the CDR3: TGTGCCAGCAGCTTGGAGGGGCAGCCAAGGAGCGGGGAGCTGTTTTTT.

This clonotype occurred many times. J is TRBJ1-2 and V is TRBV7-2, with D perhaps TRBD1 (6 bases). This CDR3 region has 13 residues. V shed 9 bases and J shed 0 bases, with 11 bases lying between them. Per the germline V gene, CDR1 is SGHTA and CDR2 is FQGNSA. Here the CDR3 reads CASRGGSNYGYTF. For the CDR3, the DNA is TGTGCCAGTAGGGGGGGCTCTAACTATGGCTACACCTTC.

In its sample, this clonotype was seen many times. This sequence joins TRBV14 and TRBJ1-2; TRBD1 matches at 7 bases. The CDR3 contains 13 residues. V lost 6 bases to trimming and J lost 6 bases; unmatched junction nucleotides: 7. Germline loops: CDR1 SGHDN, CDR2 FVKESK. The chain's CDR3 is CASRRQGRDGYTF. Here the CDR3 DNA reads TGTGCCAGCAGGCGACAGGGCCGGGATGGCTACACCTTC.

The table lists this clonotype with many counts. This rearrangement joins TRBV20-1 to TRBJ1-1, with TRBD1 matching over 12 bases. J gave up 6 bases and V 3 bases, and 5 bases lay outside the gene matches. In germline, CDR1 is DFQATT, CDR2 SNEGSKA (reference sequence). The CDR3 totals 14 residues. The CDR3 DNA reads as TGCAGTGCTAGTGAGGGGACAGGGGGCTCTGAAGCTTTCTTT. It translates to CSASEGTGGSEAFF.

This clonotype has a handful of counts. The rearrangement uses TRBV20-1 and TRBJ2-1; tentatively, D is TRBD1 (6 bases). Trimming took off 6 bases at V and 9 bases at J, with 21 bases between the two ends. The V gene's germline CDR1 is DFQATT and CDR2 SNEGSKA (reference sequence). CDR3 length: 14 residues. The CDR3 reads CSAPTLQGIGEQFF. The CDR3 DNA reads TGCAGTGCCCCTACTCTACAGGGAATCGGTGAGCAGTTCTTC.

This chain joins TRBV24-1 and TRBJ2-5; no reliable D call. Germline V gene lookup returns CDR1 KGHDR and CDR2 SFDVKD. Trimming left V 3 bases short and J 7 bases short, with 5 bases between. The CDR3 extends over 11 amino acids. CDR3 amino acids: CATSDTGTQYF. The CDR3 DNA follows: TGTGCCACCAGTGATACCGGGACCCAGTACTTC.

This clonotype was found many times. The chain recombines TRBV6-5 with TRBJ2-7; maybe TRBD2 (6 bases). The CDR3 covers 14 residues. The germline gives CDR1 MNHEY, CDR2 SVGAGI. V gave up 2 bases and J gave up 8 bases, with 16 bases separating them. As DNA, the CDR3 is TGTGCCAGCAGTTACGGGACTTTGGTACGAAAGCAGTACTTC. Translated, it gives CASSYGTLVRKQYF.

This clonotype was found many times. V is TRBV12-3 or TRBV12-4 and J is TRBJ2-5, with 15 bases lining up with TRBD2. The ends lost 0 bases at V and 5 bases at J; junction bases unmatched: 13. The CDR3 runs to 20 residues. CDR3 coding DNA: TGTGCCAGCAGTTTAGCCCAACCGGGACTAGCGGGGGGCTGGTGGGAGACCCAGTACTTC. This translates into CASSLAQPGLAGGWWETQYF.

The chain uses TRBV19 and TRBJ2-1; 11 bases agree with TRBD2. This CDR3 has 15 residues. J lost 8 bases, V lost 6 bases, and 9 bases had no gene match. Germline assignment: CDR1 LNHDA and CDR2 SQIVND (reference sequence). The CDR3 DNA reads TGTGCCAGTAGGGAGACTAGCGGGATTACAGATGAGCAGTTCTTC. Encoded protein: CASRETSGITDEQFF.